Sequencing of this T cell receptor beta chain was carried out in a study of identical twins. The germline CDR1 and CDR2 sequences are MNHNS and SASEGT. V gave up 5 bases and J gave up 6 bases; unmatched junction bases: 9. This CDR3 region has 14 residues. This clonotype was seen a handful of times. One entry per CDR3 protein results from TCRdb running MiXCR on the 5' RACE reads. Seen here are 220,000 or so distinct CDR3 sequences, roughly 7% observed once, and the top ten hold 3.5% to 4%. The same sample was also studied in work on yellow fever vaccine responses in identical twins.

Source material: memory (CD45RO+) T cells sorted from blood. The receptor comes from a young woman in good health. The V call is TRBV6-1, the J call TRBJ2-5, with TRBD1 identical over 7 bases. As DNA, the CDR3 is TGTGCCAGCAGTCCACAGGGGAGCAAGCAGACCCAGTACTTC. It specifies CASSPQGSKQTQYF.